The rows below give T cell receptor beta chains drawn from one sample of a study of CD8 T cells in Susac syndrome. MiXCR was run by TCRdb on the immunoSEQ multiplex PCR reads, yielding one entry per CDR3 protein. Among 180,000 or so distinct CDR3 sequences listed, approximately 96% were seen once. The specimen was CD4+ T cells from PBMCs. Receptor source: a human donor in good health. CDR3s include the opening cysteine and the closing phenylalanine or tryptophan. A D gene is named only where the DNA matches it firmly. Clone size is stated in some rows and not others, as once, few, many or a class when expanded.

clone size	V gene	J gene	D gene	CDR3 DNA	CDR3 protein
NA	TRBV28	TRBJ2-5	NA	TGTGCCAGCAACGGGGGACTCCTTAGGGAAGAGACCCAGTACTTC	CASNGGLLREETQYF
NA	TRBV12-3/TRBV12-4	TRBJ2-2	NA	TGTGCCAGCAGTACCGGGGAGCTGTTTTTT	CASSTGELFF
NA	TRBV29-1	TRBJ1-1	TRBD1	TGCAGCGTTGAACAGGGGGCAGTAACTGAAGCTTTCTTT	CSVEQGAVTEAFF
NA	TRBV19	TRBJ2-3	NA	TGTGCCACCCACGGGGTATCGTGGACAGATACGCAGTATTTT	CATHGVSWTDTQYF
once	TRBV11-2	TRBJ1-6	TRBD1	TGTGCCAGCAGCTTAGTCAGGGGGAATTCACCCCTCCACTTT	CASSLVRGNSPLHF
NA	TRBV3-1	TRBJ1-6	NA	TGTGCCAGCAGCCAAGATCCCTCACCCCTCCACTTT	CASSQDPSPLHF
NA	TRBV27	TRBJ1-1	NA	TGTGCCAGCAGCCTCAGGGACGGGAACACTGAAGCTTTCTTT	CASSLRDGNTEAFF
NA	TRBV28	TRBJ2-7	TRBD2	TGTGCCAGCAGTCAACTAAGGGCTAGCGGGGGGGAGAGCTACGAGCAGTACTTC	CASSQLRASGGESYEQYF
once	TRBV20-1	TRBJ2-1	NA	TGCAGTGCTGCGGGACAGAAAAAAAGCCCCGGTGAGCAGTTCTTC	CSAAGQKKSPGEQFF
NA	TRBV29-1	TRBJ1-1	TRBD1	TGCAGCGGCGACAGGGGGCCAACTGAAGCTTTCTTT	CSGDRGPTEAFF
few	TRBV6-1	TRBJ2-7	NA	TGTGCCAGCAGCTTTTTAGGGGGCTACGAGCAGTACTTC	CASSFLGGYEQYF
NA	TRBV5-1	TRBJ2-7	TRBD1	TGTGCCAGCAGCCTGGGGACAGCGACCTACGAGCAGTACTTC	CASSLGTATYEQYF
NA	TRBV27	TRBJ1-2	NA	TGTGCCAGCACCCCCCGTGGGTGGGCTGGTGGCTACACCTTC	CASTPRGWAGGYTF
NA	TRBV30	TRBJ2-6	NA	TGTGCCTGGGTTAAGGGTGGCGGGGCCAACGTCCTGACTTTC	CAWVKGGGANVLTF
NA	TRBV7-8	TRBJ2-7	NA	TGTGCCAGCAGCCCCCGTCGGGACATCCCTTACGAGCAGTACTTC	CASSPRRDIPYEQYF
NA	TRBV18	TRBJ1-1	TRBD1	TGTGCCAGCTCACAGGGACAGGGGAACACTGAAGCTTTCTTT	CASSQGQGNTEAFF
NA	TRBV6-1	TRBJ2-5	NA	TGTGCCAGCAGTGAGATTGCCTTGACCCAGTACTTC	CASSEIALTQYF
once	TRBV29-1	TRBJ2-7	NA	TGCAGCGCCAGAAGGGGGGGCGAGGAGCAGTACTTC	CSARRGGEEQYF
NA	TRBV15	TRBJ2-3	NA	TGTGCCACCAGCAGAGGCGGCGCGGGTAGCACAGATACGCAGTATTTT	CATSRGGAGSTDTQYF
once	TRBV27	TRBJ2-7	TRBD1	TGTGCCAGCAGTCCGGGGACAGGCATCTATCGAGAGCAGTACTTC	CASSPGTGIYREQYF
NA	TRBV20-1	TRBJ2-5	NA	TGCAGTGCTCTAAGGGGGGAAGAGACCCAGTACTTC	CSALRGEETQYF
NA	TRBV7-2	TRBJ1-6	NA	TGTGCCAGCAGCTTTGACCAGGGGTCACCCCTCCACTTT	CASSFDQGSPLHF
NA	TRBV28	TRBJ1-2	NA	TGTGCCAGCAGTTCAGGGGCTAACTATGGCTACACCTTC	CASSSGANYGYTF
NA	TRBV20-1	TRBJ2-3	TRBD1	TGCAGTGCCTCGGGACAGGGGGCAGATACGCAGTATTTT	CSASGQGADTQYF
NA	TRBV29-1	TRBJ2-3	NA	TGCAGCGTTGCCTATACTCACGGGGCTAGCACAGATACGCAGTATTTT	CSVAYTHGASTDTQYF
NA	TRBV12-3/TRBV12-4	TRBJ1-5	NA	TGTGCCAGCAGTTTAGAGGGGAATGGCAATCAGCCCCAGCATTTT	CASSLEGNGNQPQHF
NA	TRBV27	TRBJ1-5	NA	TGTGCCAGCAGTTTATCAGAGAATAGCAATCAGCCCCAGCATTTT	CASSLSENSNQPQHF
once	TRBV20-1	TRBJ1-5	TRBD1	TGCAGTGTCCCAGGGGGCGATCAGCCCCAGCATTTT	CSVPGGDQPQHF
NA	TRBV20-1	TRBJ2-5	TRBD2	TGCAGTGCTCGCCCACTAGCGGGGGATCAAGAGACCCAGTACTTC	CSARPLAGDQETQYF
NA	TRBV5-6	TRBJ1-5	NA	TGTGCCAGCAGCTTGGCGAGGTCGCCAGACAGCGATCAGCCCCAGCATTTT	CASSLARSPDSDQPQHF
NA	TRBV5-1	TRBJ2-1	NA	TGCGCCAGCAGCTTGATTGGAGGATCCTCCTACAATGAGCAGTTCTTC	CASSLIGGSSYNEQFF
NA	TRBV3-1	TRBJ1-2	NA	TGTGCCAGCAGCCAGGGGACCTCAGGAGGTGGCTACACCTTC	CASSQGTSGGGYTF
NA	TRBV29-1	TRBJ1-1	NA	TGCAGCGGGAGGGGTACACGGAACACTGAAGCTTTCTTT	CSGRGTRNTEAFF
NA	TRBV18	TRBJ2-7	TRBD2	TGTGCCAGCTCACCACCCGGGGGGTTCTTCGAGCAGTACTTC	CASSPPGGFFEQYF
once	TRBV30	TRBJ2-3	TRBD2	TGTGCCTGGAGTGGGACTAGCGAGGGTACGCAGTATTTT	CAWSGTSEGTQYF
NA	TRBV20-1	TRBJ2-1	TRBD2	TGCAGTGCTAGAGCGGGGGGAATCTCCTACAATGAGCAGTTCTTC	CSARAGGISYNEQFF
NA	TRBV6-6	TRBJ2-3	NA	TGTGCCAGCGGATTGGGAGGCACAGATACGCAGTATTTT	CASGLGGTDTQYF
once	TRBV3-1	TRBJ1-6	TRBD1	TGTGCCAGCAGCCTAGGGACAGGGGATAATTCACCCCTCCACTTT	CASSLGTGDNSPLHF
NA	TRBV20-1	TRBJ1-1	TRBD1	TGCAGTGCTAAGGGGGCTAGGGCTGAAGCTTTCTTT	CSAKGARAEAFF
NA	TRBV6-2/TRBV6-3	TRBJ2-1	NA	TGTGCCAGCAGGTCCCTCCTTTACAATGAGCAGTTCTTC	CASRSLLYNEQFF
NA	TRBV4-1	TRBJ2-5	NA	TGCGCCAGCAGCCAAGATGTAGCAGGGGGAGCGGGAGAGACCCAGTACTTC	CASSQDVAGGAGETQYF
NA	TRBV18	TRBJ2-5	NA	TGTGCCAGCTCACCTTCCAGGGCCCAGCAAGAGACCCAGTACTTC	CASSPSRAQQETQYF
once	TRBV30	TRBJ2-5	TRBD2	TGTGCCTGGGAGGCTAGCGGGGAATGGTTTGCGGAGACCCAGTACTTC	CAWEASGEWFAETQYF
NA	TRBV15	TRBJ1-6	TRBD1	TGTGCCACCAATGACAGGGTCTCACCCCTCCACTTT	CATNDRVSPLHF
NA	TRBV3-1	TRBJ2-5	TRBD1	TGTGCCAGCAGCCAAGCGGACAGGTCAGAGACCCAGTACTTC	CASSQADRSETQYF
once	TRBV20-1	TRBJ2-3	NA	TGCAGTGCGGTGGACGGGAACACAGATACGCAGTATTTT	CSAVDGNTDTQYF
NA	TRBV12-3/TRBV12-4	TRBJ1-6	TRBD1	TGTGCCAGCAGCTCCGGGACAGGGTCTTCACCCCTCCACTTT	CASSSGTGSSPLHF